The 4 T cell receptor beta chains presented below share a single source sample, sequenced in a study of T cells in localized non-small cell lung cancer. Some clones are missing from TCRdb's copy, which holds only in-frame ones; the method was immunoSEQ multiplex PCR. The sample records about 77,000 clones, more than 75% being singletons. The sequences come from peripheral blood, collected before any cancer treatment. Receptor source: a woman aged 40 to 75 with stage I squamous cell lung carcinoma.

Written as DNA, the CDR3 is TGTGCCAGCAGCGCGACAGGGGGCGCTGTCTATGGCTACACCTTC. Translated: CASSATGGAVYGYTF. The chain carries TRBV9 and TRBJ1-2, with TRBD1 identical over 10 bases. V trimming: 3 bases; J trimming: 4 bases; junction bases outside the gene matches: 6. This CDR3 spans 15 amino acids. Germline V lookup: CDR1 SGDLS, CDR2 YYNGEE.

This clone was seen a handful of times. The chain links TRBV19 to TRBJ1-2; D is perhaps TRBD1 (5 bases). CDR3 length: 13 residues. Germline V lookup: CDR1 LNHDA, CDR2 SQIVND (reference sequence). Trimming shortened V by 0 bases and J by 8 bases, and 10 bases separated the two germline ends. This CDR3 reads CASSIDGTRGYTF. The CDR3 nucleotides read TGTGCCAGTAGTATAGACGGGACCCGGGGCTACACCTTC.

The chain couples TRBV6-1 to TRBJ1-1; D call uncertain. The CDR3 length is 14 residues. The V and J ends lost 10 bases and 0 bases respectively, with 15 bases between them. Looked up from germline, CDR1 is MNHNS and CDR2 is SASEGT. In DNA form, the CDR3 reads TGTGCCACCATCCAATCCCCTATGAACACTGAAGCTTTCTTT. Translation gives CATIQSPMNTEAFF.

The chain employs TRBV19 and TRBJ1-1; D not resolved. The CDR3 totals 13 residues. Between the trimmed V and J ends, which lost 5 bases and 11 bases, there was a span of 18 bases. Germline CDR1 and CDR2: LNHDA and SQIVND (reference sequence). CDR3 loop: CASSLNSRARAFF. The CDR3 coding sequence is TGTGCCAGTAGTCTGAACTCGAGGGCGCGGGCTTTCTTT.